This T cell receptor beta chain was captured by sequencing in a study of blood T cells in healthy people across ages. Primed by a sample-barcoded 5' primer and a J-beta primer mix, a second PCR proceeded for about 6 to 12 cycles. TCRdb recomputed calls from the 5' RACE reads with MiXCR, one row per CDR3 protein. The data show some 920,000 distinct CDR3 sequences, roughly half seen once. The CDR3 spans 17 residues. V lost 5 bases and J lost 8, with 26 bases in between. The germline gives CDR1 SEHNR, CDR2 FQNEAQ (reference sequence). This TCR came from a woman aged 55-70 years in good health. The specimen was blood. The chain combines TRBV7-9 with TRBJ2-3, with D perhaps matching TRBD1 (6 bases). Here the CDR3 reads CASSGREQGTGTVTQYF. For the CDR3, the DNA is TGTGCCAGCAGCGGACGAGAACAGGGAACCGGGACCGTTACGCAGTATTTT.